These 7 T cell receptor beta chains originate from one sample sequenced in a study of blood T cell repertoires in COVID-19. Method: immunoSEQ multiplex PCR; TCRdb's copy keeps in-frame clones and lacks some. Of around 50,000 clones in the sample, approximately 80% were seen once. The sequencing input was PBMCs or T cells enriched from blood (not recorded which). The receptors stem from a woman aged 50 to 60 with acute COVID-19.

The gene calls are TRBV11-3 and TRBJ1-4, with D hard to call. The CDR3 has 16 residues. V was pared by 5 bases and J by 5 bases, with 18 bases between. From germline, CDR1 is SGHNT and CDR2 YENEEA. As DNA, the CDR3 is TGTGCCAGCAGCCCGTGGAGCCAGTCCCCCAATGAAAAACTGTTTTTT. Amino acid sequence: CASSPWSQSPNEKLFF.

This chain links TRBV3-1 (or the pseudogene TRBV3-2) with TRBJ1-3; the match to TRBD1 covers 7 bases. The J segment lost 3 bases and the V segment lost 4 bases, leaving 6 bases of the junction unmatched. CDR1 and CDR2 (germline): LGHDT, YNNKEL (reference sequence). This CDR3 region has 15 residues. As DNA, the CDR3 is TGTGCCAGCAGCCCACAGGGGATCGGTGGAAACACCATATATTTT. It specifies CASSPQGIGGNTIYF.

The gene calls are TRBV2 and TRBJ1-6, with D possibly matching TRBD1 (6 bases). The ends were cut back, 6 bases at V and 6 bases at J, with 12 bases in the middle. The CDR3 consists of 14 residues. Germline lookup yields CDR1 SNHLY and CDR2 FYNNEI. CDR3 loop: CASSPTGRNSPLHF. The CDR3 DNA reads TGTGCCAGCAGCCCCACAGGGCGTAATTCACCCCTCCACTTT. Together with reference TRBV2 and TRBJ1-6, the CDR3 gives the full variable domain: EPEVTQTPSHQVTQMGQEVILRCVPISNHLYFYWYRQILGQKVEFLVSFYNNEISEKSEIFDDQFSVERPDGSNFTLKIRSTKLEDSAMYFCASSPTGRNSPLHFGNGTRLTVT.

The chain joins TRBV12-3 or TRBV12-4 to TRBJ1-1, with D unresolved. Trimming removed 6 bases at V and 4 bases at J, with 12 bases between. CDR3 length: 13 residues. The CDR3, as DNA: TGTGCCAGCAGCCGCTTAGGAGCCACTGAAGCTTTCTTT. It is translated as CASSRLGATEAFF.

The CDR3 DNA reads TGTGCCAGCAAGATCGGACAGGGGTCCTACGAGCAGTACTTC. Its translation: CASKIGQGSYEQYF. The chain is built from TRBV6-5 and TRBJ2-7, with 9 bases identical to TRBD1. CDR3 length equals 14 residues. Looked up from germline, CDR1 is MNHEY and CDR2 is SVGAGI. Trimming at V came to 7 bases and at J to 1 base, leaving 5 bases not matched to a gene.

This rearrangement joins TRBV29-1 to TRBJ1-3; D is uncertain. V lost 6 bases and J lost 4, with 7 bases in between. CDR3 length equals 11 residues. The germline V gene has CDR1 SQVTM and CDR2 ANQGSEA. CDR3 loop: CSVLQGNTIYF. CDR3 in DNA: TGCAGCGTCCTGCAGGGAAACACCATATATTTT.

V gene TRBV4-1 combines with J gene TRBJ1-5; D perhaps matches TRBD1 (5 bases). Germline-derived CDR1 and CDR2 are MGHRA and YSYEKL. Trimming cost V 2 bases and J 5 bases, with 16 bases left between them. This CDR3 comprises 16 residues. This CDR3 reads CASSQPIGGEDQPQHF. The CDR3, as DNA: TGCGCCAGCAGCCAACCAATAGGAGGGGAAGATCAGCCCCAGCATTTT.